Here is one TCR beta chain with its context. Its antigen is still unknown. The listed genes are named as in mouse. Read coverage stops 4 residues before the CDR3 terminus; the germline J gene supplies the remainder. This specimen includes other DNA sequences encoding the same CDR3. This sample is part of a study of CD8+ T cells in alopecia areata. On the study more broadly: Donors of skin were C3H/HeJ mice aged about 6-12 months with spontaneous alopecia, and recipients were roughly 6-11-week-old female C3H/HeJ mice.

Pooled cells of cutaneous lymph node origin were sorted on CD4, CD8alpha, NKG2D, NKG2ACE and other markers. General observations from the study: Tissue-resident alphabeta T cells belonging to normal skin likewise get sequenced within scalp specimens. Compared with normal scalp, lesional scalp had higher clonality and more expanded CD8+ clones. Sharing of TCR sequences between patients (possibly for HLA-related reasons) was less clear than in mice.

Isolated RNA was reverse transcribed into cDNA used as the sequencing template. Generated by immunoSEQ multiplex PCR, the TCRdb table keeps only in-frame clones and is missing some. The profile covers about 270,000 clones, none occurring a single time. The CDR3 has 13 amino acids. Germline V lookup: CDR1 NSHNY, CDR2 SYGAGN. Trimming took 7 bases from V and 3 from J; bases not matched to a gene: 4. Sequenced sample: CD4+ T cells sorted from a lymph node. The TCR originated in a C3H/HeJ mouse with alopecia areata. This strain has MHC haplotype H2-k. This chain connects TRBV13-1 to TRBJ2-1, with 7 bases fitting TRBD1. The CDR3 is CASSSGGYAEQFF. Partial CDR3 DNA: TGTGCCAGCTCGTCAGGGGGCTATGCT.